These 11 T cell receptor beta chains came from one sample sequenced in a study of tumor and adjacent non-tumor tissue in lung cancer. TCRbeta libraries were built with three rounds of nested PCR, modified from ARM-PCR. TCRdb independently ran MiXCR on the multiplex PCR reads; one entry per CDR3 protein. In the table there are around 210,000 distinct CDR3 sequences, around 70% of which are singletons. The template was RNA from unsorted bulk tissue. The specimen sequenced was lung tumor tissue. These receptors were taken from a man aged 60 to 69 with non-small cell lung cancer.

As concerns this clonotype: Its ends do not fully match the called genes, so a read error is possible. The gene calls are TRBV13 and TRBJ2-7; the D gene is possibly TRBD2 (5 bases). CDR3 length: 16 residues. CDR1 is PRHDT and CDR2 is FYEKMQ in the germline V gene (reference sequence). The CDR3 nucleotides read TGTGCCAACAGCCTTTACGGAGGTATGAACCCCTACGAGCAGTACTTC. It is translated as CANSLYGGMNPYEQYF.

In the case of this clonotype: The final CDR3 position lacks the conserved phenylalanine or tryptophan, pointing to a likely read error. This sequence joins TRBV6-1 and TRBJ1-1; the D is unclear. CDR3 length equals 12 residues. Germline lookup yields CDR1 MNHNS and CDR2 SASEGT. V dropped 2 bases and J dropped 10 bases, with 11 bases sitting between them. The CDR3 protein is CASSENKWRAFI. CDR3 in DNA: TGTGCCAGCAGTGAAAATAAGTGGAGAGCTTTCATT.

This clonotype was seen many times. CDR3 in DNA: TGCAGTGCTAGGGTCTCCGGGACAGTGAAAACCTTC. Protein product: CSARVSGTVKTF. The chain links TRBV20-1 to TRBJ1-2; 7 bases match TRBD1. The germline CDR1 and CDR2 sequences are DFQATT and SNEGSKA (reference sequence). V dropped 3 bases and J dropped 14; count of bases not matched to a gene: 12. This CDR3 region has 12 residues.

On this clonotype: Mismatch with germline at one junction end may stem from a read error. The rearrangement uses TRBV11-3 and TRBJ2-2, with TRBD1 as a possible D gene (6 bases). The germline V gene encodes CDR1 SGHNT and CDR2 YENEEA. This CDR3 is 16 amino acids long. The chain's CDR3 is CASSLVWGRFTGELFF. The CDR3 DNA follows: TGTGCCAGTAGCTTAGTATGGGGGCGCTTCACTGGGGAGCTGTTTTTT.

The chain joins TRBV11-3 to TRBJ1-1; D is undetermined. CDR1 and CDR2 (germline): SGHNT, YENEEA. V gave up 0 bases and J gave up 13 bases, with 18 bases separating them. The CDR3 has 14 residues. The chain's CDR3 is CASSLDGVNTDVFF. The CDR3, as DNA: TGTGCCAGCAGCTTAGACGGAGTGAACACTGATGTTTTCTTT.

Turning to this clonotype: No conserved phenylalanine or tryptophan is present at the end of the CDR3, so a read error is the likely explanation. The CDR3: CSARAPAGLGGESGNTIYV. The CDR3 region has the DNA TGCAGTGCTAGAGCCCCTGCGGGGTTGGGGGGTGAATCTGGAAACACCATATATGTT. The gene calls are TRBV20-1 and TRBJ1-3; D is possibly TRBD1 (5 bases). Germline values: CDR1 DFQATT, CDR2 SNEGSKA (reference sequence). V was trimmed by 1 base and J by 1 base, leaving 23 bases between them. This CDR3 contains 19 residues.

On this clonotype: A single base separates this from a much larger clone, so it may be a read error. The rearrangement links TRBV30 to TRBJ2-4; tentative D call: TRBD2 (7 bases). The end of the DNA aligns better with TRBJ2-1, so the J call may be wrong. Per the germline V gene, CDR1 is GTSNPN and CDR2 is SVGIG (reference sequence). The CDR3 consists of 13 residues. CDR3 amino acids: CAWSGRGRSIQFF. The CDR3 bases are TGTGCCTGGAGCGGGCGGGGGCGAAGCATTCAGTTCTTC.

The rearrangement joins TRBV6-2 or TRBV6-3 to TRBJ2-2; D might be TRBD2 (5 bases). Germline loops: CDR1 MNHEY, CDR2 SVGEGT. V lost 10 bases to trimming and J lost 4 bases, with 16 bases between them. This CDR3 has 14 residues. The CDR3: CATARGETTGELFF. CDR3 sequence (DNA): TGTGCCACCGCCCGGGGAGAGACCACCGGGGAGCTGTTTTTT.

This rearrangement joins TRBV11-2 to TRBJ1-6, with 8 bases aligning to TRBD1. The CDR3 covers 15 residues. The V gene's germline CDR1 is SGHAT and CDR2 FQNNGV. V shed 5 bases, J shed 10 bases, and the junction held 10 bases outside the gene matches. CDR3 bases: TGTGCCAGCAGCCTCCGGACAGGGAGGGAGTCACCCCTCCACTTT. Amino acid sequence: CASSLRTGRESPLHF. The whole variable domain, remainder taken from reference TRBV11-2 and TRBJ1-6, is EAGVAQSPRYKIIEKRQSVAFWCNPISGHATLYWYQQILGQGPKLLIQFQNNGVVDDSQLPKDRFSAERLKGVDSTLKIQPAKLEDSAVYLCASSLRTGRESPLHFGNGTRLTVT.

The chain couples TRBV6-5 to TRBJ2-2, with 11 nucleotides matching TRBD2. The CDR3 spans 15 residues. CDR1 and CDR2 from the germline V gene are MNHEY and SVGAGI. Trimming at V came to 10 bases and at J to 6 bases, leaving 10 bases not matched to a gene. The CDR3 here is CANRVSSGGPGELFF. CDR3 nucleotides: TGTGCCAACAGGGTTTCTAGCGGGGGGCCCGGGGAGCTGTTTTTT.

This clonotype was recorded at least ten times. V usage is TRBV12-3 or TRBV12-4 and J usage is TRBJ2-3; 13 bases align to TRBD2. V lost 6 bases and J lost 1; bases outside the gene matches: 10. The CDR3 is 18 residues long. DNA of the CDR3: TGTGCCAGCAGAACTAGCGGGAGGGCCGGTTGGCGCACAGATACGCAGTATTTT. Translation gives CASRTSGRAGWRTDTQYF.